These 9 T cell receptor beta chains share one sample of origin, sequenced in a study of blood T cell repertoires in COVID-19 (dated by TCRdb to about 2020). Library creation used the immunoSEQ multiplex PCR assay. This immuneACCESS table, as held by TCRdb, lists in-frame sequences with V and J called but not all clones. Of the missing ones, under half trace to an unresolved V gene in checked studies; the others have no known cause. The sample contains 85,000 to 130,000 clones, roughly 92% of them found a single time. Clones ranked in the top ten supply 0.97% of the sample. What was sequenced was peripheral blood. Receptors originate from a man aged 60 to 75 with acute or convalescent COVID-19.

The chain carries TRBV10-1 and TRBJ2-5; 7 nucleotides match TRBD1. J gave up 5 bases and V 2 bases, and 8 bases lay outside the gene matches. The CDR3 contains 15 residues. In germline, CDR1 is WNHNN, CDR2 SYGVQD (reference sequence). In nucleotides, the CDR3 is TGCGCCAGCAGTGAGACGACAGGGCAGGGGGAGACCCAGTACTTC. Protein sequence: CASSETTGQGETQYF.

The rearrangement uses TRBV5-4 and TRBJ2-1; 11 bases align to TRBD2. This CDR3 contains 15 residues. Germline values: CDR1 SGHNT, CDR2 YYREEE (reference sequence). Losses at the gene ends were 4 bases for V and 3 bases for J; bases not matched to a gene: 3. The chain's CDR3 is CASSQGLAGYNEQFF. In DNA, the CDR3 is TGTGCCAGCAGCCAAGGACTAGCGGGCTACAATGAGCAGTTCTTC.

The V call is TRBV19, the J call TRBJ2-2, with TRBD2 matching 7 bases. The length of the CDR3 is 16 residues. Unmatched junction bases numbered 6, after V lost 3 bases and J lost 2 bases. Germline-derived CDR1 and CDR2 are LNHDA and SQIVND (reference sequence). CDR3 nucleotides: TGTGCCAGTAGTATCAAGCTAGCGGCCAACACCGGGGAGCTGTTTTTT. Protein product: CASSIKLAANTGELFF.

The genes are TRBV30 and TRBJ1-3; unclear D gene. The CDR3 runs 13 residues. The germline CDR1 and CDR2 sequences are GTSNPN and SVGIG (reference sequence). Trimming left V 0 bases short and J 4 bases short, with 7 bases between. CDR3: CAWSVLVGNTIYF. The CDR3 DNA sequence: TGTGCCTGGAGTGTGCTAGTGGGAAACACCATATATTTT.

V usage is TRBV7-2 and J usage is TRBJ2-3; maybe TRBD2 (5 bases). Germline CDR1 is SGHTA and CDR2 is FQGNSA. The V gene lost 5 bases and the J gene lost 8 bases, with 17 bases spanning the gap. This CDR3 has 14 amino acids. The CDR3, as DNA: TGTGCCAGCAGCCCCCGGGCCGACGCGGGTACGCAGTATTTT. Protein product: CASSPRADAGTQYF.

The V call is TRBV5-1, the J call TRBJ2-7; the D gene is possibly TRBD2 (5 bases). The CDR3 runs 14 residues. V was pared by 2 bases and J by 3 bases, with 12 bases between. CDR1 and CDR2 (germline): SGHRS, YFSETQ. The CDR3 DNA follows: TGCGCCAGCAGCTTTGAACCGGGGTACTACGAGCAGTACTTC. This translates into CASSFEPGYYEQYF.

This clone has only one observation. The chain employs TRBV5-6 and TRBJ1-5; TRBD1 aligns across 7 bases. Germline lookup yields CDR1 SGHDT and CDR2 YYEEEE. V lost 4 bases, J lost 6 bases, and 16 bases stayed unmatched. The length of the CDR3 is 17 residues. The CDR3 DNA follows: TGTGCCAGCAGCCCATCCACCCAGACAGGGAGGTGTCAGCCCCAGCATTTT. Protein sequence: CASSPSTQTGRCQPQHF.

This chain links TRBV19 with TRBJ1-4; no definite D call. Germline CDR1 and CDR2: LNHDA and SQIVND (reference sequence). The V gene lost 9 bases and the J gene lost 4 bases, with 15 bases spanning the gap. The CDR3 runs to 14 residues. Here the CDR3 reads CASRLRGDNEKLFF. In DNA, the CDR3 is TGTGCCAGCCGACTACGTGGGGATAATGAAAAACTGTTTTTT.

V and J are TRBV2 and TRBJ2-2; no firm D call. This CDR3 region has 14 residues. Germline values: CDR1 SNHLY, CDR2 FYNNEI. V was pared by 2 bases and J by 5 bases, with 9 bases between. CDR3 in DNA: TGTGCCAGCAGTGAAACTCTGAAAACCGGGGAGCTGTTTTTT. This encodes CASSETLKTGELFF.